This is a list of T cell receptor beta chains from one sample in a study of T cells in Graves' hyperthyroidism and ophthalmopathy. Via MiXCR, TCRdb re-called the multiplex PCR reads, giving one row per CDR3 protein. The table has hundreds of thousands of distinct CDR3 sequences, 14% seen once; the top ten hold about 9.4%. Material for sequencing was blood. These receptors were obtained from a woman aged 18-29 years with Graves' hyperthyroidism. Each CDR3 is given with its conserved first and last residue. The order of the fields is CDR3 DNA, CDR3 protein, J gene, clone size, D gene, V gene. A D gene is named only where the DNA matches it firmly. Some rows have no size entry. The others give once, few or many, or a class for an expanded clone.

DNA: TGTGCCAGCAGGGGGGCGGGGGTGGAAGATACGCAGTATTTT
CDR3: CASRGAGVEDTQYF
J: TRBJ2-3
size: .
D: .
V: TRBV6-1

DNA: TGTGCCAGCCGTCCAACAGGGCGGGCGAAAGAGACCCAGTACTTC
CDR3: CASRPTGRAKETQYF
J: TRBJ2-5
size: .
D: .
V: TRBV7-9

DNA: TGCAGTGCTAGAGATTGGGCAGGAGGGTATAATTCACCCCTCCACTTT
CDR3: CSARDWAGGYNSPLHF
J: TRBJ1-6
size: many
D: .
V: TRBV20-1

DNA: TGTGCCAGCAGCTTTGACTGGGACAGGGAGGCTGCAGAGACCCAGTACTTC
CDR3: CASSFDWDREAAETQYF
J: TRBJ2-5
size: many
D: TRBD1
V: TRBV11-2

DNA: TGTGCCAGCAGCTCCACTAGCGGGAGATACAATGAGCAGTTCTTC
CDR3: CASSSTSGRYNEQFF
J: TRBJ2-1
size: many
D: TRBD2
V: TRBV7-2

DNA: TGCAGTGCTAGGAAGAGGGGGTCTCTCTACGAGCAGTACTTC
CDR3: CSARKRGSLYEQYF
J: TRBJ2-7
size: few
D: .
V: TRBV20-1

DNA: TGTGCCAGCAGTTCTCGTTTATCGCCCCAGCATTTT
CDR3: CASSSRLSPQHF
J: TRBJ1-5
size: many
D: .
V: TRBV28

DNA: TGTGCCGGGGACAGGGCATTGAACACTGAAGCTTTCTTT
CDR3: CAGDRALNTEAFF
J: TRBJ1-1
size: many
D: TRBD1
V: TRBV30

DNA: TGTGCCAGCAGTTTAATCGCCAGGGGAGGTCTGTCGGACACTGAAGCTTTCTTT
CDR3: CASSLIARGGLSDTEAFF
J: TRBJ1-1
size: .
D: .
V: TRBV27

DNA: TGTGCCAGCAGTTTCCTCAGCGGGAGTTCAGGGGCCAACGTCCTGACTTTC
CDR3: CASSFLSGSSGANVLTF
J: TRBJ2-6
size: .
D: TRBD2
V: TRBV27

DNA: TGTGCCAGCTCACCAGTAACAGGGGAAGAGACCCAGTACTTC
CDR3: CASSPVTGEETQYF
J: TRBJ2-5
size: many
D: TRBD1
V: TRBV18

DNA: TGTGCCAGCAGCTCCCAGGGGGGCCCAGCTGGAGAGACCCAGTACTTC
CDR3: CASSSQGGPAGETQYF
J: TRBJ2-5
size: many
D: .
V: TRBV5-6

DNA: TGTGCCAGCTCACCGCTGGGACAGGATTCAGATACGCAGTATTTT
CDR3: CASSPLGQDSDTQYF
J: TRBJ2-3
size: many
D: TRBD1
V: TRBV18

DNA: TGTGCCAGCAGTGACAGCCATAGCTACGAGCAGTACTTC
CDR3: CASSDSHSYEQYF
J: TRBJ2-7
size: many
D: .
V: TRBV6-1

DNA: TGTGCGGTCCCAGGCGGGAGGGCTATTGGCGAGCAGTACTTC
CDR3: CAVPGGRAIGEQYF
J: TRBJ2-7
size: many
D: TRBD2
V: TRBV7-9

DNA: TGTGCCAGCAGCTTATTATCCCGGGACAGGGGAGACAATGAGCAGTTCTTC
CDR3: CASSLLSRDRGDNEQFF
J: TRBJ2-1
size: many
D: TRBD1
V: TRBV7-6

DNA: TGCAGTGCTAGACGACAGGATAAAAACTCCTACAATGAGCAGTTCTTC
CDR3: CSARRQDKNSYNEQFF
J: TRBJ2-1
size: .
D: .
V: TRBV20-1

DNA: TGTGCCAGCAGCTTAGCGACAGGGGGCCAGACCCAGTACTTC
CDR3: CASSLATGGQTQYF
J: TRBJ2-5
size: few
D: TRBD1
V: TRBV7-2

DNA: TGTGCCAGCGTACTAGCGGGAGCTTCCAATGAGCAGTTCTTC
CDR3: CASVLAGASNEQFF
J: TRBJ2-1
size: many
D: TRBD2
V: TRBV7-9